This T cell receptor beta chain comes out of a study of blood T cell repertoires in COVID-19. Looking at the study overall: Whether acute or convalescent, the COVID-19 samples came from the United States, Italy and Spain.

The CDR3 sequence is 13 residues long. Germline CDR1 is MDHEN and CDR2 is SYDVKM. V dropped 4 bases and J dropped 6 bases, with 12 bases sitting between them. The Seattle site enrolled patients during active infection and followed them longitudinally. Sequencing used immunoSEQ multiplex PCR; TCRdb keeps in-frame clones, though not all of them. The sample includes around 49,000 clones, 93% of them seen just once. Sequencing used peripheral blood. This TCR was recovered from a man aged 55 to 70 with COVID-19, enrolled during active disease. This chain joins TRBV28 and TRBJ1-1; D call uncertain. For the CDR3, the DNA is TGTGCCAGCAGTTCCTTCAGAAAATCTGAAGCTTTCTTT. This sequence encodes CASSSFRKSEAFF.